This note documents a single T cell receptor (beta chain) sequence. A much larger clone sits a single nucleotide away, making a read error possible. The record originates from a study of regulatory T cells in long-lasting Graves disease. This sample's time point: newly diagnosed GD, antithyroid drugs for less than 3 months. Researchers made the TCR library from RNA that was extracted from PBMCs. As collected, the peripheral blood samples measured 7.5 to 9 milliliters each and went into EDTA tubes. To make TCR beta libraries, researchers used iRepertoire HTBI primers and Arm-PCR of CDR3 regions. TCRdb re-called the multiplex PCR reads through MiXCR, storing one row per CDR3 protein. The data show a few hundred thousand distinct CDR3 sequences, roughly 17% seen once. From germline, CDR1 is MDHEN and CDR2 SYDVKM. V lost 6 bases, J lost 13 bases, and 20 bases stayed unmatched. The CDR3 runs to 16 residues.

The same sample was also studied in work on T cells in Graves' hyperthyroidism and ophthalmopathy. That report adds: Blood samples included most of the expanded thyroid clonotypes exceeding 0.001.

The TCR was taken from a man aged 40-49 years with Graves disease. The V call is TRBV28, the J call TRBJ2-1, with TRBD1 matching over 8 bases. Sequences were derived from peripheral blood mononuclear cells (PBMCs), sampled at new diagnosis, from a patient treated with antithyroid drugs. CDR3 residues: CASSRTGRIAKNIQFF. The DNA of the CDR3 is TGTGCCAGCAGCCGGACAGGGAGAATTGCCAAAAACATTCAGTTCTTC.